This T cell receptor (beta chain) was captured in a study of cytomegalovirus exposure and HLA in healthy donors. The overall study: Unique TCR beta sequences numbering 117 million came from some 200 million T cells in an earlier analysis.

Study conclusions and caveats: It was reportedly the case that the classifier diagnosed cytomegalovirus status with high specificity and sensitivity. There were some public TCRs occurring in many donors, but most TCR sequences were rare.

The study ran its PCR with 60 Vbeta and 13 Jbeta primers. TCRdb's copy holds only in-frame clones and misses some; the assay was immunoSEQ multiplex PCR. The sample includes 80,000 or so clones, around three quarters of them seen just once. The germline gives CDR1 SGHRS, CDR2 YFSETQ. V gave up 4 bases and J gave up 8 bases; unmatched junction bases: 19. This CDR3 has 19 residues. Turning to this clone: Antigen: not known.

The clonotype was recovered from a middle-aged man in good health and CMV-seronegative. J is TRBJ2-4 and V is TRBV5-1; TRBD2 aligns across 12 bases. The sample comprised PBMCs. The CDR3 coding sequence is TGCGCCAGCAGCCCTGGCGTGCGGACTAGCGGGGTCGGGTGGGACATTCAGTACTTC. Translation gives CASSPGVRTSGVGWDIQYF.